Listed here are 10 T cell receptor beta chains from one sample, sequenced in a study of cytotoxic CD8 clonotypes in ibrutinib-treated CLL. This table comes from immunoSEQ multiplex PCR, and its TCRdb copy is limited to in-frame clones, with some not included. The sample yields approximately 170,000 clones, more than 70% seen once. The specimen was PBMCs, collected at disease progression, from a patient treated with ibrutinib. Receptors originate from a human donor with chronic lymphocytic leukemia.

The gene calls are TRBV5-1 and TRBJ2-3; D is unclear. Germline V CDR1 and CDR2: SGHRS, YFSETQ. V was clipped by 0 bases and J by 0 bases, with 14 bases between them. The CDR3 has 17 residues. As DNA, the CDR3 is TGCGCCAGCAGCTTGGGACTTGTTACCACTAGCACAGATACGCAGTATTTT. Protein sequence: CASSLGLVTTSTDTQYF.

This chain connects TRBV5-6 to TRBJ2-7; 9 bases agree with TRBD1. CDR3 size: 16 residues. Germline values: CDR1 SGHDT, CDR2 YYEEEE. V lost 2 bases to trimming and J lost 3 bases; unmatched junction nucleotides: 9. The CDR3 here is CASSFGGWDRVYEQYF. As DNA, the CDR3 is TGTGCCAGCAGCTTTGGCGGTTGGGACAGGGTCTACGAGCAGTACTTC. Together with reference TRBV5-6 and TRBJ2-7, the CDR3 gives the full variable domain: DAGVTQSPTHLIKTRGQQVTLRCSPKSGHDTVSWYQQALGQGPQFIFQYYEEEERQRGNFPDRFSGHQFPNYSSELNVNALLLGDSALYLCASSFGGWDRVYEQYFGPGTRLTVT.

The rearrangement joins TRBV5-8 to TRBJ2-7, with TRBD2 matching over 8 bases. Germline values: CDR1 SGHTS, CDR2 YDEGEE. V shed 1 base and J 7 bases; nucleotides not matched to a gene: 10. The CDR3 loop spans 15 amino acids. CDR3: CASSLLVSGIEEQYF. CDR3 in DNA: TGTGCCAGCAGCTTGCTGGTTAGCGGGATTGAGGAGCAGTACTTC.

This chain connects TRBV11-3 to TRBJ2-2, with a tentative D call TRBD2 (6 bases). The CDR3 is 14 amino acids. CDR1 is SGHNT and CDR2 is YENEEA in the germline V gene. V was pared by 5 bases and J by 4 bases, with 11 bases between. Written as DNA, the CDR3 is TGTGCCAGCAGCCTCGGGAGATCCACCGGGGAGCTGTTTTTT. This gives the protein CASSLGRSTGELFF.

The rearrangement uses TRBV5-1 and TRBJ2-3; D ambiguous. V dropped 0 bases and J dropped 8 bases, with 4 bases sitting between them. The CDR3 contains 11 residues. Germline V gene data show CDR1 as SGHRS and CDR2 as YFSETQ. This chain's CDR3 is CASSLEATQYF. The CDR3 DNA reads as TGCGCCAGCAGCTTGGAGGCTACGCAGTATTTT. The variable domain in full, with the rest retrieved from reference TRBV5-1 and TRBJ2-3, is KAGVTQTPRYLIKTRGQQVTLSCSPISGHRSVSWYQQTPGQGLQFLFEYFSETQRNKGNFPGRFSGRQFSNSRSEMNVSTLELGDSALYLCASSLEATQYFGPGTRLTVL.

The genes are TRBV28 and TRBJ2-6, with D possibly being TRBD1 (5 bases). Germline assignment: CDR1 MDHEN and CDR2 SYDVKM. Trimming pared 10 bases from V and 0 bases from J, leaving 10 bases between. The CDR3 runs 14 residues. As DNA, the CDR3 is TGTGCCACCAACGACAGCTCTGGGGCCAACGTCCTGACTTTC. This translates into CATNDSSGANVLTF.

The CDR3 here is CASSSRRSNQPQHF. CDR3 bases: TGTGCCAGCAGTTCCCGACGGAGCAATCAGCCCCAGCATTTT. The rearrangement joins TRBV6-5 to TRBJ1-5; D remains ambiguous. In germline, CDR1 is MNHEY, CDR2 SVGAGI. Trimming took 4 bases from V and 1 from J, leaving 8 bases between them. The length of the CDR3 is 14 residues.

The chain couples TRBV11-2 to TRBJ2-7; D tentatively fits TRBD1 or TRBD2 (5 bases each). Deletions cut 5 bases from V and 6 bases from J, with 23 bases between. The CDR3 covers 16 residues. In germline, CDR1 is SGHAT, CDR2 FQNNGV. The CDR3 DNA is TGTGCCAGCAGCATCCGGGACCAGATCCCGTTGGGCGAGCAGTACTTC. Encoded protein: CASSIRDQIPLGEQYF. The full variable domain, rest sourced from reference TRBV11-2 and TRBJ2-7, is EAGVAQSPRYKIIEKRQSVAFWCNPISGHATLYWYQQILGQGPKLLIQFQNNGVVDDSQLPKDRFSAERLKGVDSTLKIQPAKLEDSAVYLCASSIRDQIPLGEQYFGPGTRLTVT.

The rearrangement uses TRBV4-2 and TRBJ1-5, with 12 positions matching TRBD1. Germline assignment: CDR1 LGHNA and CDR2 YNFKEQ. Trimming cost V 2 bases and J 5 bases; bases outside gene matches: 4. CDR3 size: 16 residues. DNA for the CDR3: TGTGCCAGCAGCCAAACGGGACAGGGGGCCGATCAGCCCCAGCATTTT. This gives the protein CASSQTGQGADQPQHF.

The gene calls are TRBV18 and TRBJ1-2; no clear D gene. The CDR3 contains 16 residues. CDR1 and CDR2 from the germline V gene are KGHSH and LQKENI. Trimming shortened V by 0 bases and J by 4 bases, and 15 bases separated the two germline ends. In DNA, the CDR3 is TGTGCCAGCTCACCACCTGGGCAGGAGGGCGCCTATGGCTACACCTTC. It translates to CASSPPGQEGAYGYTF.